What follows are 22 T cell receptor beta chains derived from one specimen sequenced in a study of long-term antiretroviral therapy in people with HIV. Survey-level resolution applied to immunoSEQ assay v3.0. Sequencing used immunoSEQ multiplex PCR; TCRdb keeps in-frame clones, though not all of them. This repertoire shows approximately 17,000 clones, approximately 73% found once; its top ten account for over 14%. Sequences were derived from unsorted PBMCs, sampled 2.5 years before starting antiretroviral therapy. These TCRs come from a woman aged 45 to 65 with HIV.

This sequence joins TRBV18 and TRBJ1-4; D gene ambiguous. Trimming took off 2 bases at V and 8 bases at J, with 9 bases between the two ends. Germline V lookup: CDR1 KGHSH, CDR2 LQKENI. This CDR3 comprises 13 residues. CDR3: CASSPGEGEKLFF. The DNA of the CDR3 is TGTGCCAGCTCACCAGGGGAGGGAGAAAAACTGTTTTTT.

The rearrangement joins TRBV7-9 to TRBJ1-1; 7 bases line up with TRBD1. The CDR3 extends over 13 amino acids. Germline V gene lookup returns CDR1 SEHNR and CDR2 FQNEAQ (reference sequence). V trimming: 6 bases; J trimming: 4 bases; junction bases outside the gene matches: 5. The CDR3 loop is CASSPQGFTEAFF. The DNA for the CDR3 is TGTGCCAGCAGTCCACAGGGGTTCACTGAAGCTTTCTTT.

This clone was recorded only once. This chain joins TRBV19 and TRBJ2-1; 8 positions match TRBD2. The germline gives CDR1 LNHDA, CDR2 SQIVND (reference sequence). This CDR3 region has 17 residues. With 4 bases clipped from V and 0 bases from J, the junction kept 8 bases outside the gene matches. CDR3 sequence (DNA): TGTGCCAGTAGTACCTCGGGGGGGGGCTACTCCTACAATGAGCAGTTCTTC. Its protein is CASSTSGGGYSYNEQFF.

A few counts support this clone. V is TRBV5-1 and J is TRBJ2-1; TRBD2 agrees at 8 bases. V gave up 7 bases and J gave up 5 bases; unmatched junction bases: 11. CDR3 size: 15 residues. Germline V gene lookup returns CDR1 SGHRS and CDR2 YFSETQ. The CDR3 DNA follows: TGCGCCAGCGCCGGAGGCGGGGGGCCAAACAATGAGCAGTTCTTC. It codes for CASAGGGGPNNEQFF.

This clone was seen more than once but under ten times. The chain uses TRBV7-8 and TRBJ1-6, with D possibly matching TRBD1 (6 bases). V shed 5 bases and J shed 7 bases, with 12 bases lying between them. The CDR3 has 14 amino acids. From germline, CDR1 is SGHVS and CDR2 FQNEAQ. The chain's CDR3 is CASSPDRSNSPLHF. The CDR3 nucleotides read TGTGCCAGCAGCCCCGACAGGAGCAATTCACCCCTCCACTTT.

Here the CDR3 DNA reads TGTGCCATCAGTGATTCAGGGGGGGGTACTGAAGCTTTCTTT. Encoded protein: CAISDSGGGTEAFF. The genes are TRBV10-3 and TRBJ1-1; 7 nucleotides align to TRBD1. CDR3 length: 14 residues. The germline gives CDR1 ENHRY, CDR2 SYGVKD. Unmatched junction bases numbered 6, after V lost 3 bases and J lost 5 bases.

The chain carries TRBV5-1 and TRBJ1-1, with D uncertain. Trimming took 3 bases from V and 7 from J, leaving 13 bases between them. CDR3 length equals 13 residues. Per germline, CDR1 SGHRS and CDR2 YFSETQ. The CDR3 DNA reads TGCGCCAGCAGCTCGGGTACATGGGATGAAGCTTTCTTT. Translating gives CASSSGTWDEAFF.

The rearrangement links TRBV7-3 to TRBJ2-5; D uncertain. Germline CDR1 reads SGHTA; CDR2 reads FQGTGA. Trimming pared 4 bases from V and 2 bases from J, leaving 2 bases between. The CDR3 length is 11 residues. Here the CDR3 reads CASSSQETQYF. CDR3 DNA sequence: TGTGCCAGCAGCTCACAAGAGACCCAGTACTTC.

J is TRBJ2-5 and V is TRBV7-9, with 11 bases identical to TRBD2. From germline, CDR1 is SEHNR and CDR2 FQNEAQ (reference sequence). The CDR3 consists of 14 residues. J gave up 5 bases and V 5 bases, and 4 bases lay outside the gene matches. In nucleotides, the CDR3 is TGTGCCAGCAGCCTTAGCGGGGGGGCGGAGACCCAGTACTTC. It is translated as CASSLSGGAETQYF.

J is TRBJ2-1 and V is TRBV5-1, with 7 bases matching TRBD1. V was clipped by 2 bases and J by 6 bases; unmatched bases: 2. The CDR3 loop spans 13 amino acids. CDR1 is SGHRS, CDR2 YFSETQ, per germline. The CDR3 protein is CASSFGTVNEQFF. CDR3 DNA: TGCGCCAGCAGCTTTGGGACAGTCAATGAGCAGTTCTTC.

In its sample, this clone ranks as large. This chain connects TRBV7-3 to TRBJ2-3; TRBD2 aligns across 8 bases. The CDR3 contains 15 residues. Germline values: CDR1 SGHTA, CDR2 FQGTGA. J lost 2 bases, V lost 5 bases, and 6 bases had no gene match. Here the CDR3 reads CASSAAGGLTDTQYF. Written as DNA, the CDR3 is TGTGCCAGCAGCGCGGCGGGGGGACTCACAGATACGCAGTATTTT. The full variable domain, rest sourced from reference TRBV7-3 and TRBJ2-3, is GAGVSQTPSNKVTEKGKYVELRCDPISGHTALYWYRQSLGQGPEFLIYFQGTGAADDSGLPNDRFFAVRPEGSVSTLKIQRTERGDSAVYLCASSAAGGLTDTQYFGPGTRLTVL.

The chain links TRBV12-5 to TRBJ1-1; 7 bases are a match to TRBD1. The CDR3 sequence is 15 residues long. Germline V CDR1 and CDR2: LGHNT, FRNRAP. Unmatched junction bases numbered 13, after V lost 6 bases and J lost 6 bases. CDR3 bases: TGTGCTAGTGGCCTCGCCCTCACAGGGGCTCCTGAAGCTTTCTTT. Translating gives CASGLALTGAPEAFF.

This clone was found once. CDR3 loop: CASRRDRGSGNTIYF. CDR3 nucleotides: TGTGCCAGCAGGAGGGACAGGGGCTCTGGAAACACCATATATTTT. This chain connects TRBV6-1 to TRBJ1-3; 10 bases fit TRBD1. The CDR3 sequence is 15 residues long. V lost 6 bases, J lost 0 bases, and 2 bases stayed unmatched. Germline V gene lookup returns CDR1 MNHNS and CDR2 SASEGT.

This clone was counted between two and nine times. The V call is TRBV5-1, the J call TRBJ1-5; 9 nucleotides match TRBD1. The CDR3 has 15 residues. From germline, CDR1 is SGHRS and CDR2 YFSETQ. V trimming: 5 bases; J trimming: 7 bases; junction bases outside the gene matches: 10. CDR3 bases: TGCGCCAGCAGACCCGGGACAGGGACAGGACAGCCCCAGCATTTT. This gives the protein CASRPGTGTGQPQHF. Supplemented by reference TRBV5-1 and TRBJ1-5, the full variable domain reads KAGVTQTPRYLIKTRGQQVTLSCSPISGHRSVSWYQQTPGQGLQFLFEYFSETQRNKGNFPGRFSGRQFSNSRSEMNVSTLELGDSALYLCASRPGTGTGQPQHFGDGTRLSIL.

The chain has TRBV29-1 and TRBJ1-2; TRBD1 matches 10 bases. Germline V gene lookup returns CDR1 SQVTM and CDR2 ANQGSEA. The CDR3 consists of 13 residues. With V trimmed by 6 bases and J by 2 bases, 3 bases remained unmatched. The DNA of the CDR3 is TGCAGCGTGGGGACAGGGGCAAACTATGGCTACACCTTC. It encodes CSVGTGANYGYTF.

This chain uses TRBV5-1 with TRBJ1-4, with D maybe TRBD1 (5 bases). V gave up 4 bases and J gave up 7 bases, with 14 bases separating them. CDR3 length: 14 residues. Germline CDR1 SGHRS, CDR2 YFSETQ. CDR3 sequence (DNA): TGCGCCAGCAGCCCCGAGCCGGGGGTTGAAAAACTGTTTTTT. Its protein product is CASSPEPGVEKLFF. Drawing the rest from reference TRBV5-1 and TRBJ1-4, the complete variable domain is KAGVTQTPRYLIKTRGQQVTLSCSPISGHRSVSWYQQTPGQGLQFLFEYFSETQRNKGNFPGRFSGRQFSNSRSEMNVSTLELGDSALYLCASSPEPGVEKLFFGSGTQLSVL.

This clone showed up just a few times. This chain uses TRBV19 with TRBJ1-5; TRBD1 matches at 9 bases. V lost 4 bases to trimming and J lost 5 bases; unmatched junction nucleotides: 3. Germline V gene lookup returns CDR1 LNHDA and CDR2 SQIVND (reference sequence). CDR3 length: 14 residues. The CDR3 here is CASSKTGGYQPQHF. As DNA, the CDR3 is TGTGCCAGTAGTAAGACAGGGGGTTATCAGCCCCAGCATTTT. Based on the CDR3 plus reference TRBV19 and TRBJ1-5, the full variable domain is DGGITQSPKYLFRKEGQNVTLSCEQNLNHDAMYWYRQDPGQGLRLIYYSQIVNDFQKGDIAEGYSVSREKKESFPLTVTSAQKNPTAFYLCASSKTGGYQPQHFGDGTRLSIL.

V usage is TRBV5-1 and J usage is TRBJ2-5, with a weak D call TRBD2 (6 bases). This CDR3 has 16 amino acids. Germline V gene data show CDR1 as SGHRS and CDR2 as YFSETQ. V lost 0 bases to trimming and J lost 5 bases, with 17 bases between them. This chain's CDR3 is CASSLVLSLAGETQYF. The DNA for the CDR3 is TGCGCCAGCAGCTTGGTACTATCTTTGGCGGGGGAGACCCAGTACTTC.

CDR3 nucleotides: TGTGCCAGTAGTATAGGGTCCGGACAGGGGGCCTACGAGCAGTACTTC. Its protein is CASSIGSGQGAYEQYF. The chain carries TRBV19 and TRBJ2-7; 10 positions match TRBD1. The CDR3 consists of 16 residues. The germline V gene has CDR1 LNHDA and CDR2 SQIVND (reference sequence). Trimming took 1 base from V and 2 from J; bases not matched to a gene: 5. Using reference TRBV19 and TRBJ2-7 for the parts outside the CDR3, the full variable domain is DGGITQSPKYLFRKEGQNVTLSCEQNLNHDAMYWYRQDPGQGLRLIYYSQIVNDFQKGDIAEGYSVSREKKESFPLTVTSAQKNPTAFYLCASSIGSGQGAYEQYFGPGTRLTVT.

V usage is TRBV6-1 and J usage is TRBJ1-1, with 10 bases aligning to TRBD1. The CDR3 covers 17 residues. Germline V gene data show CDR1 as MNHNS and CDR2 as SASEGT. V lost 4 bases and J lost 6; bases outside the gene matches: 14. The CDR3 loop is CASSGGTGVFFTAEAFF. In DNA form, the CDR3 reads TGTGCCAGCAGTGGGGGGACAGGGGTTTTTTTTACGGCTGAAGCTTTCTTT.

The chain couples TRBV5-1 to TRBJ2-7, with TRBD2 matching over 7 bases. Germline CDR1 reads SGHRS; CDR2 reads YFSETQ. CDR3 length: 15 residues. V shed 4 bases and J 5 bases; nucleotides not matched to a gene: 12. In nucleotides, the CDR3 is TGCGCCAGCAGCAGGGGAGGGACGCTGCGGGACGAGCAGTACTTC. It encodes CASSRGGTLRDEQYF.

The chain links TRBV7-6 to TRBJ2-3; D may match TRBD1 or TRBD2 (5 bases each). The CDR3 consists of 14 residues. CDR1 SGHVS and CDR2 FNYEAQ come from the germline V gene. V was shortened by 0 bases and J by 1 base, with 5 bases between the two germline ends. This CDR3 reads CASSLAGGTDTQYF. DNA of the CDR3: TGTGCCAGCAGCTTAGCGGGGGGCACAGATACGCAGTATTTT.